This T cell receptor beta chain was obtained from a study of T cells after posttransplantation cyclophosphamide. On the day of bone marrow donation, the related graft donor provided peripheral blood. Only in-frame clones appear in the TCRdb table, and some are missing; sequencing was by immunoSEQ multiplex PCR. The sample holds some 40,000 clones, and no clone turns up only once. This clone was detected ten times or more. Its antigen is unknown. Trimming at V came to 4 bases and at J to 1 base, leaving 12 bases not matched to a gene. Germline-derived CDR1 and CDR2 are SGHRS and YFSETQ. This CDR3 is 17 amino acids long. Study outcomes and limitations: Blood and skin or GI T cell repertoires showed limited TRB overlap. Later post-transplant blood repertoires were often dominated by donor CD8+ memory clones. Recipient CMV seropositivity and CMV reactivation strongly tracked TRB clonality.

The chain couples TRBV5-1 to TRBJ1-1; 8 bases align to TRBD1. This TCR derives from a man over 45 in good health, CMV-negative, and a related stem cell transplant donor. The sample was PBMCs. This CDR3 is CASSPTGQGLRNTEAFF. In DNA, the CDR3 is TGCGCCAGCAGCCCGACCGGACAGGGTTTAAGGAACACTGAAGCTTTCTTT.